This T cell receptor (beta chain) was captured by sequencing in a study of blood T cell repertoires in COVID-19. Whole-study context: Samples taken during acute and convalescent COVID-19 were collected in the United States, Italy and Spain.

The V and J ends lost 4 bases and 1 base, in that order; junction bases with no gene match: 8. Germline values: CDR1 WSHSY, CDR2 SAAADI. The CDR3 is 16 amino acids. Participants, about 18 to 90 years old, spanned around 26 US areas. Cohorts were assigned according to the clinical history that participants reported. Per the authors' pipeline: Reference gene primers were amplified, and this amplification served to estimate nucleated cell counts. Generated by immunoSEQ multiplex PCR, the TCRdb table keeps only in-frame clones and is missing some. V, J and clone size are taken as reported in that table, and D and trimming were inferred from the DNA itself. The data show a few hundred thousand clones, over 65% seen once.

The receptor comes from a woman aged 60-75 years who had recovered from COVID-19. This sequence joins TRBV10-2 and TRBJ1-2; 8 bases line up with TRBD1. The sequencing sample was made of PBMCs or T cells enriched from blood (not recorded which). The CDR3 bases are TGCGCCAGCAGTGGACAAAATGGACAGGGTAACTATGGCTACACCTTC. It translates to CASSGQNGQGNYGYTF.